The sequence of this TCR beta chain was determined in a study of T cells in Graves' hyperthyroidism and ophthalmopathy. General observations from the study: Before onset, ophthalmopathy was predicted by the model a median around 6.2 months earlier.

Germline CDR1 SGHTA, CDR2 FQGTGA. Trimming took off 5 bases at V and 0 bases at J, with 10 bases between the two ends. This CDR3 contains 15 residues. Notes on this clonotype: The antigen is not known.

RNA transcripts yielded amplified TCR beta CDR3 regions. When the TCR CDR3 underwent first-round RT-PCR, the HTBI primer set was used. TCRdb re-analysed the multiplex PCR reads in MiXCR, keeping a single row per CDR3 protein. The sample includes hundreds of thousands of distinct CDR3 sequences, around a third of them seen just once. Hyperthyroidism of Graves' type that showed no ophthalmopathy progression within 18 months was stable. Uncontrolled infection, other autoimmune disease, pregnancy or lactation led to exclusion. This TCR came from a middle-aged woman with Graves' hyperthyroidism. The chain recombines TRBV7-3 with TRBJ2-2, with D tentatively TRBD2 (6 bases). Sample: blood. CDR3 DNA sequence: TGTGCCAGCAGCCAGGGACTGACGAACACCGGGGAGCTGTTTTTT. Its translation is CASSQGLTNTGELFF.